This T cell receptor beta chain emerged from a study of blood T cell repertoires in COVID-19. Background on the study: Two negative PCRs, clearance, or symptom resolution were required of recovered Cohort 3 donors. T cells, B-cell-depleted T cells, or PBMCs supplied cDNA or gDNA.

V lost 2 bases to trimming and J lost 5 bases, with 13 bases between them. The germline CDR1 and CDR2 sequences are SGHTS and YDEGEE. The CDR3 runs 14 residues. Assay used: immunoSEQ multiplex PCR; TCRdb lists only in-frame clones, some missing. The sample consists of hundreds of thousands of clones, 85% to 90% of them appearing once. The V call is TRBV5-8, the J call TRBJ1-2; D ambiguous. Sequenced input: PBMCs or T cells enriched from blood (not recorded which). The receptor was isolated from a woman aged 60 to 75 in a cohort exposed to, infected with or recovered from COVID-19 (not recorded which). This chain's CDR3 is CASSLRGRSYGYTF. CDR3 coding DNA: TGTGCCAGCAGCTTAAGAGGGAGAAGTTATGGCTACACCTTC.